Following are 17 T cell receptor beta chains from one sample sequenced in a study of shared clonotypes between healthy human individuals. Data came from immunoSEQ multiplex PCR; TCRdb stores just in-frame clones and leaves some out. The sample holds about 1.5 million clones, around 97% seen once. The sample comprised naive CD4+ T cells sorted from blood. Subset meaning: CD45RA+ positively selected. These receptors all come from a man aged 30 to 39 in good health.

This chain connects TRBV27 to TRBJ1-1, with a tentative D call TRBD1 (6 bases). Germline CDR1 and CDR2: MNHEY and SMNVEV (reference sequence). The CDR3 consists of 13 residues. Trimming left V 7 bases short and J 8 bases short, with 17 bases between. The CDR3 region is CASIALGTPEAFF. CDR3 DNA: TGTGCCAGCATCGCCCTGGGGACACCCGAAGCTTTCTTT.

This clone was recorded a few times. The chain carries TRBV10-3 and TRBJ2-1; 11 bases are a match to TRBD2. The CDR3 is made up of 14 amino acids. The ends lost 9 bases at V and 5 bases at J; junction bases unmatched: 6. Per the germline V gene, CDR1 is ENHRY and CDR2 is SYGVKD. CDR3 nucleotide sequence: TGTGCCATGAGAACTAGCGGGAGCGACAATGAGCAGTTCTTC. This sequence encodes CAMRTSGSDNEQFF.

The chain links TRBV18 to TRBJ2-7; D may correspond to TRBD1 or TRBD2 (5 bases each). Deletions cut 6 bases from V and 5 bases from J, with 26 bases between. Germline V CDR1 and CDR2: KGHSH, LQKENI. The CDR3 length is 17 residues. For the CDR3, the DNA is TGTGCCAGCTCCGATTCGAGACAGACGACAGAGGGGAACGAGCAGTACTTC. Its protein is CASSDSRQTTEGNEQYF.

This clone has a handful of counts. CDR3: CASSEANWDQPQHF. In DNA form, the CDR3 reads TGTGCCAGCAGTGAAGCGAATTGGGATCAGCCCCAGCATTTT. V and J are TRBV2 and TRBJ1-5; the D is unclear. In germline, CDR1 is SNHLY, CDR2 FYNNEI. The V and J ends lost 0 bases and 5 bases respectively, with 8 bases between them. The CDR3 covers 14 residues.

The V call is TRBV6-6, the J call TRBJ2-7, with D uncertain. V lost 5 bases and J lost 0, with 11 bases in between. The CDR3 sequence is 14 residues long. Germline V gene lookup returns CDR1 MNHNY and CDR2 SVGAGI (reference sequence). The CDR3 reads CASSQTVSSYEQYF. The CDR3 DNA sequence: TGTGCCAGCAGTCAGACGGTGAGCTCCTACGAGCAGTACTTC.

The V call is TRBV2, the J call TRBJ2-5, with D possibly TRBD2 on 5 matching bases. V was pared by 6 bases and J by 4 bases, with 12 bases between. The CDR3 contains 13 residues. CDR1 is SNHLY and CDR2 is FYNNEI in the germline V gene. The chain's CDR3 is CASSQLVVETQYF. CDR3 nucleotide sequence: TGTGCCAGCAGCCAACTAGTAGTAGAGACCCAGTACTTC.

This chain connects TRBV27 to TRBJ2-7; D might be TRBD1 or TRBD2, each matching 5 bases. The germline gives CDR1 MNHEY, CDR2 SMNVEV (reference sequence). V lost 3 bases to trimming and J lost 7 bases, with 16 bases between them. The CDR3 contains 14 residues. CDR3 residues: CASSFGAPPGEQYF. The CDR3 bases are TGTGCCAGCAGTTTTGGGGCTCCGCCGGGAGAGCAGTACTTC.

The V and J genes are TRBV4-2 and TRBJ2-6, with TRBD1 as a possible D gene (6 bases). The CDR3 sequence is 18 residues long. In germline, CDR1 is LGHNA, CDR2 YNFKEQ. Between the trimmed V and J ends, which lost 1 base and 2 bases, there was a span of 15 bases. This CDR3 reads CASSQGSWGQTGANVLTF. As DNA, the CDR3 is TGTGCCAGCAGCCAAGGTTCCTGGGGGCAAACTGGGGCCAACGTCCTGACTTTC.

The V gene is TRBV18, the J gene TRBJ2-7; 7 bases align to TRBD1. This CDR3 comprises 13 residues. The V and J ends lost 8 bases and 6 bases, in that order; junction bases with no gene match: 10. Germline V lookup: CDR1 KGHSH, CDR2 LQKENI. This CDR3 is CASAILDRVEQYF. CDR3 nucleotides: TGTGCCAGCGCGATACTCGACAGGGTCGAGCAGTACTTC.

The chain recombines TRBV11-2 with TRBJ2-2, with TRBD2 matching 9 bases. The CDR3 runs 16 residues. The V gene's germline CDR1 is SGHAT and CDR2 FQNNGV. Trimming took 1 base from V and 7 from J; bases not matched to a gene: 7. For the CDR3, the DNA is TGTGCCAGCAGCTTAGGCGGGAGGGCTCGGGTCGGGGAGCTGTTTTTT. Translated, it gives CASSLGGRARVGELFF. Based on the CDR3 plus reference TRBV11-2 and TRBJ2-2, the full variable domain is EAGVAQSPRYKIIEKRQSVAFWCNPISGHATLYWYQQILGQGPKLLIQFQNNGVVDDSQLPKDRFSAERLKGVDSTLKIQPAKLEDSAVYLCASSLGGRARVGELFFGEGSRLTVL.

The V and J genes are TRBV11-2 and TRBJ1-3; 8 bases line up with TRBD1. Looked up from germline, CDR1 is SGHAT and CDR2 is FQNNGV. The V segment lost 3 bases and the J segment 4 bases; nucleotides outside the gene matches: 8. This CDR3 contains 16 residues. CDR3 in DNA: TGTGCCAGCAGCTTCCTGACAGGGGACGGCGGAAACACCATATATTTT. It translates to CASSFLTGDGGNTIYF.

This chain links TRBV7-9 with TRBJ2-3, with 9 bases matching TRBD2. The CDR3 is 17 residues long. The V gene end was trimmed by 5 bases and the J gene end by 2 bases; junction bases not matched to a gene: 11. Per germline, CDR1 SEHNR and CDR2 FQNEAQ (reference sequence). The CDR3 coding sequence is TGTGCCAGCAGCCACCTAAGCGGGAGGTTCCTCACAGATACGCAGTATTTT. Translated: CASSHLSGRFLTDTQYF.

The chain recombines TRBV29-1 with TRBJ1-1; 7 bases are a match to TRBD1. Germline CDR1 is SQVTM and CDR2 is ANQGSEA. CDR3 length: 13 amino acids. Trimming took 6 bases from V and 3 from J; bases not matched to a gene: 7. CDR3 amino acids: CSVRDSTYTEAFF. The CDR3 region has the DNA TGCAGCGTCCGGGACAGTACGTACACTGAAGCTTTCTTT.

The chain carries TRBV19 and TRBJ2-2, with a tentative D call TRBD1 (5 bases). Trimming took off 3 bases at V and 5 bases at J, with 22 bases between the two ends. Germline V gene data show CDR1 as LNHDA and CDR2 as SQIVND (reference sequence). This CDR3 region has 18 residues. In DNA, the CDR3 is TGTGCCAGTAGTATTAGACGGACATTTGAGGATTTGACCGGGGAGCTGTTTTTT. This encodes CASSIRRTFEDLTGELFF.

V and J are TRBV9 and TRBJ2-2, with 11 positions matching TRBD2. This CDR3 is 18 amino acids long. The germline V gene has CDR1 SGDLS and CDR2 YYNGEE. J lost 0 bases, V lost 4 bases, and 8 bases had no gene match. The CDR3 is CASSPGLAAKTNTGELFF. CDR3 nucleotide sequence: TGTGCCAGCAGCCCGGGACTAGCGGCTAAGACGAACACCGGGGAGCTGTTTTTT.

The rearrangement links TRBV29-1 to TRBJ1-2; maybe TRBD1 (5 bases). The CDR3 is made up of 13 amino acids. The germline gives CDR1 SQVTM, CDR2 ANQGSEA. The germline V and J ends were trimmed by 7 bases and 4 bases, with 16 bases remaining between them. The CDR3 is CSATDSAGYGYTF. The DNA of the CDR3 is TGCAGCGCTACCGACAGCGCCGGCTATGGCTACACCTTC.

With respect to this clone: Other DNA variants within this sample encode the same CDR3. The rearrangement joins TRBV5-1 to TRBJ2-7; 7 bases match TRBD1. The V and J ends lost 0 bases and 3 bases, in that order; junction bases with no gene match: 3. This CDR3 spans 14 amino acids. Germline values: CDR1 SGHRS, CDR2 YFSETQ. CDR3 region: CASSLGQGYYEQYF. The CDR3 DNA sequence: TGCGCCAGCAGCTTGGGACAGGGATACTACGAGCAGTACTTC.